This T cell receptor beta chain was sequenced during a study of blood T cell repertoires in COVID-19. Measured with immunoSEQ multiplex PCR; TCRdb has only the in-frame clones, and not every one. This table has about 320,000 clones, approximately 81% appearing once. The CDR3 has 14 residues. Germline CDR1 and CDR2: MNHEY and SVGAGI. V was clipped by 6 bases and J by 1 base, with 13 bases between them. The sample taken for sequencing was PBMCs or T cells enriched from blood (not recorded which). V is TRBV6-5 and J is TRBJ2-7; a possible D gene is TRBD1 (6 bases). The sequence was collected from a young woman who had been exposed to COVID-19. The CDR3 sequence: CASSSNRVSYEQYF. The DNA for the CDR3 is TGTGCCAGCAGCAGCAACAGGGTATCCTACGAGCAGTACTTC.